This is a list of T cell receptor beta chains from one sample in a study of blood T cell repertoires in COVID-19. Data came from immunoSEQ multiplex PCR; TCRdb stores just in-frame clones and leaves some out. In the table there are about 200,000 clones, 88% of which are singletons. Sequencing was carried out using peripheral blood. These TCRs come from a man between 18 and 29 years old with active or convalescent COVID-19. Both conserved end residues are part of each CDR3. Fields, in order: J gene, V gene, CDR3 protein.

j_gene: TRBJ2-3; v_gene: TRBV28; CDR3aa: CASSRQGPFTDTQYF
j_gene: TRBJ2-7; v_gene: TRBV6-5; CDR3aa: CASRNSGTFYEQYF
j_gene: TRBJ1-5; v_gene: TRBV19; CDR3aa: CASSMAAYSNQPQHF
j_gene: TRBJ2-7; v_gene: TRBV7-2; CDR3aa: CASSSNRVSYEQYF
j_gene: TRBJ2-4; v_gene: TRBV19; CDR3aa: CASSRRTSGSSGDIQYF
j_gene: TRBJ2-3; v_gene: TRBV5-1; CDR3aa: CASSLAVGGRADTQYF
j_gene: TRBJ2-2; v_gene: TRBV10-3; CDR3aa: CAIPREGSTPGELFF
j_gene: TRBJ1-2; v_gene: TRBV28; CDR3aa: CASSPPGQGWTYGYTF
j_gene: TRBJ1-1; v_gene: TRBV3-1/TRBV3-2; CDR3aa: CASSLGTAHTEAFF
j_gene: TRBJ2-1; v_gene: TRBV5-1; CDR3aa: CASRPDGSSYNEQFF